This T cell receptor (beta chain) was sequenced for a study of CD8 T cells in ankylosing spondylitis. TCRdb reanalysed the 5' RACE reads using MiXCR and keeps one entry per CDR3 protein. The data hold 150,000 to 200,000 distinct CDR3 sequences, with roughly 11% observed a single time. V was pared by 6 bases and J by 6 bases, with 16 bases between. CDR3 length: 14 residues. Germline V gives CDR1 SGHAT, CDR2 FQNNGV. This clonotype has ten or more counts. Its cognate antigen is unknown. General observations from the study: Before this, some motif variants had been reported in reactive arthritis synovial fluid and blood.

This clonotype was sampled from a male donor with ankylosing spondylitis or in good health (not recorded which). Specimen: blood, either unsorted or a sorted T cell fraction (not recorded which). The rearrangement links TRBV11-2 to TRBJ2-3; D gene unclear. In DNA form, the CDR3 reads TGTGCCAGCAGGCCAATAGGCCCCCAGGATACGCAGTATTTT. Its translation is CASRPIGPQDTQYF.